This entry is about one T cell receptor beta chain. The assay was immunoSEQ multiplex PCR, and TCRdb's table has in-frame clones only and misses some. The sample consists of about 120,000 clones, 70% to 90% of them appearing once. This sample was included in a study of T cell responses to AZD1222 COVID-19 vaccine. Germline CDR1 reads KGHSH; CDR2 reads LQKENI. Trimming removed 0 bases from V and 1 base from J, with 9 bases in between. The CDR3 is 16 amino acids. The chain is built from TRBV18 and TRBJ1-4, with D possibly being TRBD1 (5 bases). The specimen comprised peripheral blood, sampled on day 0 of AZD1222 vaccination. The clonotype originates from an adult in good health. As DNA, the CDR3 is TGTGCCAGCTCACCACCGCCCGGGGGAACTAATGAAAAACTGTTTTTT. Protein sequence: CASSPPPGGTNEKLFF.